These 30 T cell receptor beta chains originate from one sample sequenced in a study of blood T cell repertoires in COVID-19. Sequencing was performed with immunoSEQ multiplex PCR; in TCRdb, only in-frame clones are kept and a portion is missing. The sample records about 85,000 clones, around nine tenths being singletons. Sequencing used peripheral blood. The source of these receptors is a man between 60 and 75 years old with acute or convalescent COVID-19.

V and J are TRBV4-1 and TRBJ2-7, with TRBD1 matching over 8 bases. V lost 1 base and J lost 3; bases outside the gene matches: 5. CDR1 is MGHRA, CDR2 YSYEKL, per germline. The CDR3 is made up of 15 amino acids. The CDR3 is CASSQGQGTFYEQYF. The CDR3 DNA reads TGCGCCAGCAGCCAAGGACAGGGGACTTTCTACGAGCAGTACTTC.

V usage is TRBV4-2 and J usage is TRBJ2-3, with TRBD2 identical over 8 bases. CDR3 length: 16 amino acids. From germline, CDR1 is LGHNA and CDR2 YNFKEQ. The J segment lost 6 bases and the V segment lost 3 bases, leaving 11 bases of the junction unmatched. CDR3 region: CASSQGSGGGVDTQYF. The CDR3 DNA reads as TGTGCCAGCAGCCAGGGAAGCGGGGGAGGGGTGGATACGCAGTATTTT.

This clone has only a few counts. The V call is TRBV29-1, the J call TRBJ1-5; 7 bases match TRBD1. The CDR3 runs to 13 residues. V dropped 5 bases and J dropped 5; count of bases not matched to a gene: 6. In germline, CDR1 is SQVTM, CDR2 ANQGSEA. The CDR3 coding sequence is TGCAGCGTTACCACAGGGGTCGATCAGCCCCAGCATTTT. It is translated as CSVTTGVDQPQHF.

This clone was detected only a few times. The chain couples TRBV6-2 or TRBV6-3 to TRBJ2-3; 8 bases map to TRBD2. The V and J ends lost 4 bases and 2 bases, in that order; junction bases with no gene match: 5. The CDR3 contains 15 residues. Germline V gene data show CDR1 as MNHEY and CDR2 as SVGEGT. CDR3 residues: CASSFTSGATDTQYF. As DNA, the CDR3 is TGTGCCAGCAGTTTTACTAGCGGAGCCACAGATACGCAGTATTTT.

This clone appeared once. V is TRBV27 and J is TRBJ1-6; D perhaps matches TRBD1 (5 bases). CDR3 length: 12 residues. Germline CDR1 reads MNHEY; CDR2 reads SMNVEV (reference sequence). Deletions cut 4 bases from V and 7 bases from J, with 5 bases between. The CDR3: CASSYRNSPLHF. The CDR3 region has the DNA TGTGCCAGCAGTTACAGGAATTCACCCCTCCACTTT.

This clone is a singleton in its sample. This chain joins TRBV2 and TRBJ2-4; D not certain. Germline values: CDR1 SNHLY, CDR2 FYNNEI. Deletions cut 5 bases from V and 0 bases from J, with 17 bases between. There are 17 residues in the CDR3. CDR3 residues: CASSFPRKILAKNIQYF. Here the CDR3 DNA reads TGTGCCAGCAGTTTCCCCAGGAAAATCCTAGCCAAAAACATTCAGTACTTC.

The chain recombines TRBV2 with TRBJ1-5, with 10 positions matching TRBD1. V trimming: 6 bases; J trimming: 2 bases; junction bases outside the gene matches: 16. The germline V gene encodes CDR1 SNHLY and CDR2 FYNNEI. The CDR3 has 19 amino acids. CDR3 nucleotide sequence: TGTGCCAGCAGGGCCGGGACAGGGGTTGTTTATAAGGGCAATCAGCCCCAGCATTTT. It specifies CASRAGTGVVYKGNQPQHF. The entire variable domain, with the rest obtained from reference TRBV2 and TRBJ1-5, is as follows: EPEVTQTPSHQVTQMGQEVILRCVPISNHLYFYWYRQILGQKVEFLVSFYNNEISEKSEIFDDQFSVERPDGSNFTLKIRSTKLEDSAMYFCASRAGTGVVYKGNQPQHFGDGTRLSIL.

The rearrangement uses TRBV4-3 and TRBJ2-1, with 7 bases fitting TRBD1. CDR1 is LGHNA, CDR2 YSLEER, per germline. V shed 2 bases and J 5 bases; nucleotides not matched to a gene: 9. The CDR3 sequence is 16 residues long. The CDR3: CASSQTPGQPNNEQFF. Written as DNA, the CDR3 is TGCGCCAGCAGCCAAACTCCGGGACAGCCTAACAATGAGCAGTTCTTC.

The chain couples TRBV20-1 to TRBJ2-3, with a weak D call TRBD2 (6 bases). Germline V gene sequence: CDR1 DFQATT, CDR2 SNEGSKA (reference sequence). Trimming stripped 3 bases from V and 10 bases from J, with 11 bases between. The CDR3 covers 11 residues. This CDR3 reads CSASGRGAQYF. CDR3 in DNA: TGCAGTGCTAGCGGGCGGGGCGCGCAGTATTTT.

The chain couples TRBV15 to TRBJ1-1; 8 bases agree with TRBD1. The V gene's germline CDR1 is LNHNV and CDR2 YYDKDF (reference sequence). V shed 2 bases, J shed 4 bases, and the junction held 3 bases outside the gene matches. The CDR3 extends over 14 amino acids. Here the CDR3 DNA reads TGTGCCACCAGCAGACAGGGGGCCGGCACTGAAGCTTTCTTT. As protein: CATSRQGAGTEAFF.

The CDR3 DNA is TGTGCCAGCAGCTTGGACAGGACAGGGTTATACGAGCAGTACTTC. Translation gives CASSLDRTGLYEQYF. The chain is built from TRBV5-5 and TRBJ2-7; TRBD1 matches 8 bases. Germline loops: CDR1 SGHKS, CDR2 YYEKEE (reference sequence). Germline trimming cut 0 bases from V and 4 bases from J; bases unmatched to any gene: 6. There are 15 residues in the CDR3.

This chain uses TRBV5-1 with TRBJ1-2; D unresolved. The CDR3 contains 14 residues. V lost 4 bases and J lost 8, with 18 bases in between. The germline V gene encodes CDR1 SGHRS and CDR2 YFSETQ. The CDR3 DNA sequence: TGCGCCAGCAGCCCTACCCATCTCCAGGAAGGCTACACCTTC. This codes for CASSPTHLQEGYTF.

The gene calls are TRBV19 and TRBJ2-5; D might be TRBD1 (5 bases). The CDR3 is 15 amino acids. CDR1 LNHDA and CDR2 SQIVND come from the germline V gene (reference sequence). V dropped 7 bases and J dropped 6 bases, with 21 bases sitting between them. As DNA, the CDR3 is TGTGCCAGTACCCGTACAAAGGGGCCCGGGCAGACCCAGTACTTC. Translating it yields CASTRTKGPGQTQYF.

V is TRBV6-5 and J is TRBJ1-4; TRBD1 might be the D (5 bases). Germline V lookup: CDR1 MNHEY, CDR2 SVGAGI. This CDR3 region has 14 residues. V was pared by 6 bases and J by 8 bases, with 16 bases between. The CDR3 nucleotides are TGTGCCAGCAGCCTCGCGGGGCTCGGGGAAAAACTGTTTTTT. Protein product: CASSLAGLGEKLFF.

The chain is built from TRBV10-1 and TRBJ1-2; no clear D gene. Germline-derived CDR1 and CDR2 are WNHNN and SYGVQD (reference sequence). V lost 0 bases and J 4 bases, leaving 6 bases between the germline ends. CDR3 size: 13 residues. The CDR3 DNA reads as TGCGCCAGCAGTGAGTCGGGGAGCTATGGCTACACCTTC. This sequence encodes CASSESGSYGYTF.

This clone was recorded once. V gene TRBV18 combines with J gene TRBJ2-7; D possibly corresponds to TRBD2 (5 bases). CDR3 length equals 15 residues. The V gene lost 2 bases and the J gene lost 0 bases, with 11 bases spanning the gap. Germline V CDR1 and CDR2: KGHSH, LQKENI. CDR3 sequence: CASSPATGFSYEQYF. CDR3 in DNA: TGTGCCAGCTCACCAGCAACGGGGTTCTCCTACGAGCAGTACTTC. Full variable domain (outside the CDR3, taken from reference TRBV18 and TRBJ2-7): NAGVMQNPRHLVRRRGQEARLRCSPMKGHSHVYWYRQLPEEGLKFMVYLQKENIIDESGMPKERFSAEFPKEGPSILRIQQVVRGDSAAYFCASSPATGFSYEQYFGPGTRLTVT.

The chain joins TRBV6-2 or TRBV6-3 to TRBJ2-3; 10 bases match TRBD2. V was clipped by 5 bases and J by 2 bases; unmatched bases: 1. The CDR3 spans 14 residues. CDR1 and CDR2 (germline): MNHEY, SVGEGT. This chain's CDR3 is CASSLAGVTDTQYF. CDR3 DNA sequence: TGTGCCAGCAGTCTAGCGGGGGTCACAGATACGCAGTATTTT.

V gene TRBV30 combines with J gene TRBJ1-2; TRBD1 matches at 7 bases. Germline trimming cut 5 bases from V and 8 bases from J; bases unmatched to any gene: 11. Per germline, CDR1 GTSNPN and CDR2 SVGIG (reference sequence). The CDR3 has 13 residues. In DNA form, the CDR3 reads TGTGCCTGGGGCCGACAGGGCTTCGGAGGCTACACCTTC. Translated, it gives CAWGRQGFGGYTF.

This sequence joins TRBV6-5 and TRBJ1-6; 9 bases are shared with TRBD1. CDR3 length: 14 residues. Unmatched junction bases numbered 5, after V lost 6 bases and J lost 8 bases. From germline, CDR1 is MNHEY and CDR2 SVGAGI. CDR3 DNA: TGTGCCAGCAGGACCGGGACAGGGCATTCACCCCTCCACTTT. Translation gives CASRTGTGHSPLHF.

V is TRBV5-1 and J is TRBJ1-1, with TRBD1 matching over 7 bases. Germline V gives CDR1 SGHRS, CDR2 YFSETQ. The CDR3 is made up of 15 amino acids. The ends lost 1 base at V and 11 bases at J; junction bases unmatched: 14. The CDR3 DNA is TGCGCCAGCAGCTTGTCATCCTCGGGACAGAGGGTCGCTTTCTTT. Translating gives CASSLSSSGQRVAFF.

CDR3 sequence reads: CASSFVAQGGPFGANVLTF. CDR3 in DNA: TGTGCCAGCAGCTTCGTTGCACAGGGGGGTCCCTTTGGGGCCAACGTCCTGACTTTC. The rearrangement joins TRBV5-6 to TRBJ2-6, with 8 bases matching TRBD1. V trimming: 2 bases; J trimming: 3 bases; junction bases outside the gene matches: 13. Germline values: CDR1 SGHDT, CDR2 YYEEEE. This CDR3 has 19 amino acids.

This clone was seen once. The V gene is TRBV7-8, the J gene TRBJ1-1, with D possibly TRBD1 on 5 matching bases. The length of the CDR3 is 16 residues. CDR1 and CDR2 from the germline V gene are SGHVS and FQNEAQ. V was shortened by 2 bases and J by 0 bases, with 13 bases between the two germline ends. The CDR3: CASSLNRGGVNTEAFF. The CDR3 nucleotides read TGTGCCAGCAGCTTAAACCGGGGGGGGGTGAACACTGAAGCTTTCTTT.

This clone was recorded once. V is TRBV12-5 and J is TRBJ1-3; no clear D gene. The CDR3 extends over 14 amino acids. Germline V gives CDR1 LGHNT, CDR2 FRNRAP. The germline V and J ends were trimmed by 5 bases and 0 bases, with 8 bases remaining between them. The CDR3 DNA is TGTGCTAGTGGTACCGGGAGCTCTGGAAACACCATATATTTT. This sequence encodes CASGTGSSGNTIYF.

V is TRBV6-5 and J is TRBJ1-1, with D uncertain. CDR1 is MNHEY, CDR2 SVGAGI, per germline. The ends were cut back, 0 bases at V and 2 bases at J, with 10 bases in the middle. The CDR3 length is 15 residues. CDR3 nucleotides: TGTGCCAGCAGTTACTCGAGAGGACTTAACACTGAAGCTTTCTTT. Its protein product is CASSYSRGLNTEAFF.

The chain is built from TRBV7-9 and TRBJ1-6, with a weak D call TRBD1 (5 bases). Between the trimmed V and J ends, which lost 0 bases and 9 bases, there was a span of 12 bases. Germline CDR1 is SEHNR and CDR2 is FQNEAQ (reference sequence). The CDR3 covers 15 residues. The CDR3: CASSLAAGGGSPLHF. CDR3 DNA sequence: TGTGCCAGCAGCTTAGCGGCGGGGGGAGGTTCACCCCTCCACTTT.

The CDR3 loop is CASRTSSNYGYTF. The DNA of the CDR3 is TGTGCCAGCAGGACAAGTTCTAACTATGGCTACACCTTC. V is TRBV6-6 and J is TRBJ1-2, with unresolved D. This CDR3 is built from 13 residues. V lost 6 bases to trimming and J lost 0 bases, with 8 bases between them. Looked up from germline, CDR1 is MNHNY and CDR2 is SVGAGI (reference sequence).

The chain joins TRBV19 to TRBJ1-1; TRBD1 aligns across 7 bases. V was pared by 7 bases and J by 4 bases, with 15 bases of the junction left unmatched. Germline-derived CDR1 and CDR2 are LNHDA and SQIVND (reference sequence). The CDR3 sequence is 16 residues long. This CDR3 reads CASNPTGLGRGTEAFF. The CDR3 nucleotides are TGTGCCAGTAACCCGACAGGGCTTGGGCGGGGCACTGAAGCTTTCTTT.

There are a few counts of this clone. This chain links TRBV13 with TRBJ2-7; possible D gene TRBD2, 6 bases. The length of the CDR3 is 12 residues. Germline V gene lookup returns CDR1 PRHDT and CDR2 FYEKMQ (reference sequence). V gave up 5 bases and J gave up 3 bases, with 8 bases separating them. CDR3 region: CASSQEGYEQYF. DNA for the CDR3: TGTGCCAGCAGCCAGGAGGGCTACGAGCAGTACTTC.

V gene TRBV19 combines with J gene TRBJ1-2, with D tentatively TRBD1 (5 bases). Germline V gene data show CDR1 as LNHDA and CDR2 as SQIVND (reference sequence). The germline V and J ends were trimmed by 7 bases and 3 bases, with 18 bases remaining between them. The CDR3 covers 15 residues. The CDR3 DNA is TGTGCCAGTAACTCCCCAAGGGGAAAGTACTATGGCTACACCTTC. Amino acids: CASNSPRGKYYGYTF.

V and J are TRBV5-4 and TRBJ2-1; a possible D gene is TRBD1 (7 bases). The length of the CDR3 is 14 residues. Between the trimmed V and J ends, which lost 4 bases and 3 bases, there was a span of 11 bases. Germline V gives CDR1 SGHNT, CDR2 YYREEE (reference sequence). CDR3 nucleotides: TGTGCCAGCAGCGGCGGGACAGACTACAATGAGCAGTTCTTC. As protein: CASSGGTDYNEQFF.